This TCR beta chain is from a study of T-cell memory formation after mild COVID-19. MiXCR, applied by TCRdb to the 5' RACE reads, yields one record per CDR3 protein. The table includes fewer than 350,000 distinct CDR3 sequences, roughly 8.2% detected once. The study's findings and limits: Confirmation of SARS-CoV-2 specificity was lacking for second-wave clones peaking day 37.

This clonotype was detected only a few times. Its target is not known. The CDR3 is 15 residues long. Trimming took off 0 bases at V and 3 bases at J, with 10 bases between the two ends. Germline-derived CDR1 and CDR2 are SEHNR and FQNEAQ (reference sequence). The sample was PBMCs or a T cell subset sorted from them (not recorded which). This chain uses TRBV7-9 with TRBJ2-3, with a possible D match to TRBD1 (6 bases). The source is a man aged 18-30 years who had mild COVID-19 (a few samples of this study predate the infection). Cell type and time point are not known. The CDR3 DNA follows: TGTGCCAGCAGCTTAGCACAGGGCGAGACAGATACGCAGTATTTT. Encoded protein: CASSLAQGETDTQYF.